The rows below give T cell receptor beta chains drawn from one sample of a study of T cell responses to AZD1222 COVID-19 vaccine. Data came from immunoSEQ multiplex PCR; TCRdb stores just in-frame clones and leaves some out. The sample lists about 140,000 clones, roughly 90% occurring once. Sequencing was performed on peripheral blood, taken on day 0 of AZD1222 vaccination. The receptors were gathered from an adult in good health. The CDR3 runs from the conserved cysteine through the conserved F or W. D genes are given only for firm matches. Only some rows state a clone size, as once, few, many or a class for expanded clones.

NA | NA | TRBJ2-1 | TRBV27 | CASSLWPPNEQFF | TGTGCCAGCAGTTTATGGCCGCCGAATGAGCAGTTCTTC
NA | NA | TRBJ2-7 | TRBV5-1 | CASSSLTGSYSYEQYF | TGCGCCAGCAGCTCCCTTACAGGGAGTTACTCCTACGAGCAGTACTTC
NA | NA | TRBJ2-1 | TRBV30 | CAWNGGFYNEQFF | TGTGCCTGGAACGGCGGGTTTTACAATGAGCAGTTCTTC
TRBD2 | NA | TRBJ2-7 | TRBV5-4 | CASSPRTSGAYEQYF | TGTGCCAGCAGCCCTAGGACTAGCGGGGCCTACGAGCAGTACTTC
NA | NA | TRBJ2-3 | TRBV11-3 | CASSLHISTDTQYF | TGTGCCAGCAGCTTACATATTAGCACAGATACGCAGTATTTT
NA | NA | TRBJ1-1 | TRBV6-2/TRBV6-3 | CASSYAPDRPQEAFF | TGTGCCAGCAGTTACGCCCCCGACAGACCACAGGAAGCTTTCTTT
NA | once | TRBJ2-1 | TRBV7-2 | CASSRDIPYVFF | TGTGCCAGCAGCCGGGACATCCCCTATGTGTTCTTC
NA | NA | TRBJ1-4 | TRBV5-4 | CASSLSPLEKLFF | TGTGCCAGCAGCCTTTCTCCCCTGGAAAAACTGTTTTTT
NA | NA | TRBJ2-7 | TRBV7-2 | CASSFTPGKVQYF | TGTGCCAGCAGCTTCACTCCAGGGAAGGTGCAGTACTTC
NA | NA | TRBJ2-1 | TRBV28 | CASSLRGDRELPKHEQFF | TGTGCCAGCAGTTTAAGGGGGGATCGTGAGCTCCCTAAGCATGAGCAGTTCTTC
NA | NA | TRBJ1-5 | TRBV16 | CASSQGAGRNQPQHF | TGTGCCAGCAGCCAAGGGGCAGGGAGAAATCAGCCCCAGCATTTT
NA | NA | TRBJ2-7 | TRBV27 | CASSLRTDPYEQYF | TGTGCCAGCAGTTTAAGGACAGACCCCTACGAGCAGTACTTC
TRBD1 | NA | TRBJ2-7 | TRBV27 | CASSRDRGTYEQYF | TGTGCCAGCAGTCGTGACAGGGGCACCTACGAGCAGTACTTC
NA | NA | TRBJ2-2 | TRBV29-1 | CSVEYAGRNTGELFF | TGCAGCGTTGAGTATGCAGGGAGGAACACCGGGGAGCTGTTTTTT
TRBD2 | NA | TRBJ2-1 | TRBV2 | CASRIAAGDVGEQFF | TGTGCCAGCAGAATAGCGGCGGGAGACGTCGGTGAGCAGTTCTTC
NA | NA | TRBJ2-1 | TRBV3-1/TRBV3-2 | CASSQAPGTYNEQFF | TGTGCCAGCAGCCAAGCCCCCGGGACCTACAATGAGCAGTTCTTC
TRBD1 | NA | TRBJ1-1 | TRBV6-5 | CASNTGVGGTEAFF | TGTGCCAGCAACACAGGGGTAGGGGGCACTGAAGCTTTCTTT
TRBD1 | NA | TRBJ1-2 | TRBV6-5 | CASSWGTGLGYTF | TGTGCCAGCAGTTGGGGGACAGGGCTTGGCTACACCTTC
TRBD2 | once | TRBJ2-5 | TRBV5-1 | CASSLGTSGREETQYF | TGCGCCAGCAGCTTGGGGACTAGCGGGAGGGAAGAGACCCAGTACTTC
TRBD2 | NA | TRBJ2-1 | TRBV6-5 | CASSYGPSGSYEQFF | TGTGCCAGCAGTTATGGGCCTAGCGGGAGTTATGAGCAGTTCTTC
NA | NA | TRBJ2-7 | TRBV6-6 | CASSYSTGGYEQYF | TGTGCCAGCAGTTACTCGACAGGAGGTTACGAGCAGTACTTC
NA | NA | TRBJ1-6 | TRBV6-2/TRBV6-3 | CASRPTGTYNSPLHF | TGTGCCAGCAGACCTACCGGCACCTATAATTCACCCCTCCACTTT
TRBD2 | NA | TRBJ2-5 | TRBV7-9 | CASSLEPSGRGETQYF | TGTGCCAGCAGCCTCGAACCAAGCGGGAGAGGTGAGACCCAGTACTTC
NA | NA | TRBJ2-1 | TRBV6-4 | CASSHDPVQGKRYNEQFF | TGTGCCAGCAGTCATGACCCCGTTCAGGGGAAAAGGTACAATGAGCAGTTCTTC
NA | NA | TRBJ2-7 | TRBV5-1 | CASSYRPPGRGAYEQYF | TGCGCCAGCAGCTATAGACCCCCGGGCAGGGGAGCCTACGAGCAGTACTTC
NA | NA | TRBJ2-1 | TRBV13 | CASSLGKGNEQFF | TGTGCCAGCAGCTTAGGCAAAGGGAATGAGCAGTTCTTC
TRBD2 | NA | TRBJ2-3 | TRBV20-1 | CSASLLAGGASTDTQYF | TGCAGTGCTAGTCTTCTAGCGGGAGGGGCTAGCACAGATACGCAGTATTTT
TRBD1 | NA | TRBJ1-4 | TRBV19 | CASSRSTGEGEKLFF | TGTGCCAGTAGTAGGTCGACAGGGGAAGGCGAAAAACTGTTTTTT
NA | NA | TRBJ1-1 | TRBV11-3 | CASSLEPRGNTEAFF | TGTGCCAGCAGCTTAGAGCCACGGGGGAACACTGAAGCTTTCTTT
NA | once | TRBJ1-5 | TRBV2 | CASSGNQGRGGNQPQHF | TGTGCCAGCAGTGGTAACCAGGGAAGGGGAGGCAATCAGCCCCAGCATTTT
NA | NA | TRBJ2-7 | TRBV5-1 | CASSLEGAYEQYF | TGCGCCAGCAGCTTGGAGGGGGCCTACGAGCAGTACTTC
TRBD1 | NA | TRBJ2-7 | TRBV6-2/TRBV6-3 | CASSYSNSAGQGAYEQYF | TGTGCCAGCAGTTACTCGAACTCTGCGGGACAGGGGGCCTACGAGCAGTACTTC
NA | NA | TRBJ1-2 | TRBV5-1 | CASSLVASNYGYTF | TGCGCCAGCAGCTTGGTCGCTTCAAACTATGGCTACACCTTC
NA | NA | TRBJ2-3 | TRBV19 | CASKRDWGNTDTQYF | TGTGCCAGTAAAAGGGATTGGGGGAACACAGATACGCAGTATTTT
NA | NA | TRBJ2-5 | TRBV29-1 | CSVGVLRQTPGPYQETQYF | TGCAGCGTGGGGGTCCTACGACAAACTCCTGGGCCCTACCAAGAGACCCAGTACTTC
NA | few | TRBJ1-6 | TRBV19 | CASNVDPYNSPLHF | TGTGCCAGTAACGTCGACCCATATAATTCACCCCTCCACTTT
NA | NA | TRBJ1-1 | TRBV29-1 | CSVVDGNTEAFF | TGCAGCGTTGTTGACGGCAACACTGAAGCTTTCTTT
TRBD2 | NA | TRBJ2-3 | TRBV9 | CASSPVYSGRGTDTQYF | TGTGCCAGCAGCCCGGTTTATAGCGGGAGGGGCACAGATACGCAGTATTTT
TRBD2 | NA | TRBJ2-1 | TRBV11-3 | CASSLGAGGGNEQFF | TGTGCCAGCAGCTTAGGGGCGGGAGGGGGCAATGAGCAGTTCTTC
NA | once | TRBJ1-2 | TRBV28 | CASSTPPQGYYGYTF | TGTGCCAGCAGCACTCCCCCACAGGGCTACTATGGCTACACCTTC
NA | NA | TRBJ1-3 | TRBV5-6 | CASSLEHGTGNTIYF | TGTGCCAGCAGCTTGGAGCACGGAACAGGAAACACCATATATTTT
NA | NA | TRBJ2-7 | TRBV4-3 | CASSQGVGSPYEQYF | TGCGCCAGCAGCCAAGGGGTCGGGAGTCCTTACGAGCAGTACTTC
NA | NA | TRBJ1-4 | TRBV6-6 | CASSDLSGKLFF | TGTGCCAGCAGTGATCTTTCGGGAAAACTGTTTTTT
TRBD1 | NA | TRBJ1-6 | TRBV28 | CATKTGLGSPLHF | TGTGCCACCAAGACAGGGCTGGGGTCACCCCTCCACTTT